These 15 T cell receptor beta chains were sequenced from one sample in a study of graft-versus-host responses after intestinal transplantation. These receptors lack a known antigen. Sequencing was performed with immunoSEQ multiplex PCR; in TCRdb, only in-frame clones are kept and a portion is missing. Of tens of thousands of clones listed, about 94% are singletons. The specimen was unstimulated CD4+ T cells sorted from spleen or lymph node cells, collected before transplant. These receptors were obtained from a human donor who was the organ donor for an intestinal transplant.

A remark on this clone: Other DNA sequences from this sample encode an identical CDR3 as well. The chain carries TRBV18 and TRBJ2-5; no definite D call. The CDR3 is 12 amino acids. V gave up 6 bases and J gave up 0 bases, with 5 bases separating them. Germline CDR1 KGHSH, CDR2 LQKENI. The CDR3 loop reads CASSPYQETQYF. In nucleotides, the CDR3 is TGTGCCAGCTCCCCGTACCAAGAGACCCAGTACTTC.

This clone appeared a single time. V and J are TRBV5-1 and TRBJ2-1; D gene ambiguous. This CDR3 spans 14 amino acids. Germline lookup yields CDR1 SGHRS and CDR2 YFSETQ. The V end was cut by 0 bases, the J end by 10 bases, with 14 bases between. The CDR3, as DNA: TGCGCCAGCAGCTTGGTGGGTAATGTAGACGAGCAGTTCTTC. Translated, it gives CASSLVGNVDEQFF. Full variable domain (rest looked up from reference TRBV5-1 and TRBJ2-1): KAGVTQTPRYLIKTRGQQVTLSCSPISGHRSVSWYQQTPGQGLQFLFEYFSETQRNKGNFPGRFSGRQFSNSRSEMNVSTLELGDSALYLCASSLVGNVDEQFFGPGTRLTVL.

The rearrangement links TRBV29-1 to TRBJ1-1, with no clear D. The CDR3 consists of 13 residues. Germline V lookup: CDR1 SQVTM, CDR2 ANQGSEA. Trimming pared 1 base from V and 1 base from J, leaving 7 bases between. The CDR3 loop reads CSVEAGTNTEAFF. The CDR3 DNA sequence: TGCAGCGTTGAAGCCGGCACGAACACTGAAGCTTTCTTT.

The chain recombines TRBV4-3 with TRBJ1-1, with D possibly TRBD1 on 6 matching bases. V lost 3 bases, J lost 2 bases, and 7 bases lay in between. The germline CDR1 and CDR2 sequences are LGHNA and YSLEER. This CDR3 has 13 residues. CDR3 in amino acids: CASSQGANTEAFF. CDR3 nucleotides: TGCGCCAGCAGCCAGGGGGCCAACACTGAAGCTTTCTTT.

This chain joins TRBV7-3 and TRBJ2-3; D perhaps matches TRBD2 (6 bases). Germline V lookup: CDR1 SGHTA, CDR2 FQGTGA. Trimming removed 2 bases at V and 2 bases at J, with 14 bases between. CDR3 length: 16 residues. The CDR3 region has the DNA TGTGCCAGCAGCTTATCCAACGGGGGAAACACAGATACGCAGTATTTT. Its translation: CASSLSNGGNTDTQYF.

The V gene is TRBV28, the J gene TRBJ1-2; 8 bases are shared with TRBD1. The CDR3 sequence is 17 residues long. Per the germline V gene, CDR1 is MDHEN and CDR2 is SYDVKM. The junction had 13 bases not matched to a gene; V was cut back by 3 bases and J by 4 bases. Here the CDR3 reads CASSFHERTGRSYGYTF. CDR3 nucleotide sequence: TGTGCCAGCAGTTTCCATGAGCGGACAGGGCGTTCCTATGGCTACACCTTC.

For the CDR3, the DNA is TGTGCCTGGAGTGTAATTACAGTTGAGCAGTACTTC. As protein: CAWSVITVEQYF. The J gene is TRBJ2-7, the V gene TRBV30; no definite D call. The germline V gene has CDR1 GTSNPN and CDR2 SVGIG (reference sequence). The CDR3 spans 12 residues. V lost 0 bases, J lost 7 bases, and 10 bases lay in between.

CDR3 residues: CASSGHSEAFF. The CDR3 bases are TGTGCCAGCAGTGGGCATTCCGAAGCTTTCTTT. V usage is TRBV25-1 and J usage is TRBJ1-1; no firm D call. Germline V lookup: CDR1 MGHDK, CDR2 SYGVNS. This CDR3 has 11 residues. V dropped 4 bases and J dropped 8 bases, with 8 bases sitting between them.

The V and J genes are TRBV18 and TRBJ1-5; 8 nucleotides align to TRBD1. Germline CDR1 and CDR2: KGHSH and LQKENI. J gave up 3 bases and V 0 bases, and 7 bases lay outside the gene matches. CDR3 length: 17 amino acids. The CDR3 loop is CASSPPWDRSTNQPQHF. For the CDR3, the DNA is TGTGCCAGCTCACCACCCTGGGACAGGTCAACCAATCAGCCCCAGCATTTT. The variable domain in full, with the rest retrieved from reference TRBV18 and TRBJ1-5, is NAGVMQNPRHLVRRRGQEARLRCSPMKGHSHVYWYRQLPEEGLKFMVYLQKENIIDESGMPKERFSAEFPKEGPSILRIQQVVRGDSAAYFCASSPPWDRSTNQPQHFGDGTRLSIL.

This clone was detected once. The rearrangement joins TRBV7-9 to TRBJ2-2; D gene uncertain. The CDR3 contains 15 residues. Germline values: CDR1 SEHNR, CDR2 FQNEAQ (reference sequence). V was shortened by 1 base and J by 6 bases, with 12 bases between the two germline ends. CDR3 in amino acids: CASSLGPFIAGELFF. The CDR3 DNA reads as TGTGCCAGCAGCTTAGGTCCCTTTATAGCCGGGGAGCTGTTTTTT. The full variable domain, rest sourced from reference TRBV7-9 and TRBJ2-2, is DTGVSQNPRHKITKRGQNVTFRCDPISEHNRLYWYRQTLGQGPEFLTYFQNEAQLEKSRLLSDRFSAERPKGSFSTLEIQRTEQGDSAMYLCASSLGPFIAGELFFGEGSRLTVL.

V is TRBV6-5 and J is TRBJ1-2; D is unresolved. V lost 2 bases to trimming and J lost 2 bases, with 6 bases between them. The CDR3 is 13 residues long. The V gene's germline CDR1 is MNHEY and CDR2 SVGAGI. The CDR3 loop is CASSYDINYGYTF. As DNA, the CDR3 is TGTGCCAGCAGTTACGACATCAACTATGGCTACACCTTC.

V and J are TRBV6-1 and TRBJ1-5; D remains ambiguous. The V gene's germline CDR1 is MNHNS and CDR2 SASEGT. The CDR3 runs to 14 residues. The V end was cut by 1 base, the J end by 6 bases, with 10 bases between. Here the CDR3 reads CASSEGGSGQPQHF. In nucleotides, the CDR3 is TGTGCCAGCAGTGAAGGGGGATCTGGTCAGCCCCAGCATTTT.

The chain is built from TRBV7-9 and TRBJ2-7, with 12 bases aligning to TRBD1. Germline CDR1 SEHNR, CDR2 FQNEAQ (reference sequence). CDR3 length: 15 residues. V lost 3 bases, J lost 5 bases, and 5 bases stayed unmatched. CDR3 residues: CASSLTRDRGHEQYF. CDR3 DNA sequence: TGTGCCAGCAGCTTGACCCGGGACAGGGGGCACGAGCAGTACTTC.

The chain carries TRBV28 and TRBJ1-3, with D possibly matching TRBD1 (6 bases). The germline V gene encodes CDR1 MDHEN and CDR2 SYDVKM. V was trimmed by 3 bases and J by 0 bases, leaving 15 bases between them. This CDR3 has 17 amino acids. The CDR3 is CASSFLTGLVSGNTIYF. For the CDR3, the DNA is TGTGCCAGCAGTTTTCTAACAGGGCTCGTCTCTGGAAACACCATATATTTT.

V is TRBV29-1 and J is TRBJ1-1; 8 nucleotides line up with TRBD1. CDR1 is SQVTM and CDR2 is ANQGSEA in the germline V gene. J gave up 3 bases and V 5 bases, and 5 bases lay outside the gene matches. The CDR3 is 13 residues long. The CDR3 DNA reads as TGCAGCGTTTGGCCAGGGGGCTACACTGAAGCTTTCTTT. Amino acids: CSVWPGGYTEAFF.